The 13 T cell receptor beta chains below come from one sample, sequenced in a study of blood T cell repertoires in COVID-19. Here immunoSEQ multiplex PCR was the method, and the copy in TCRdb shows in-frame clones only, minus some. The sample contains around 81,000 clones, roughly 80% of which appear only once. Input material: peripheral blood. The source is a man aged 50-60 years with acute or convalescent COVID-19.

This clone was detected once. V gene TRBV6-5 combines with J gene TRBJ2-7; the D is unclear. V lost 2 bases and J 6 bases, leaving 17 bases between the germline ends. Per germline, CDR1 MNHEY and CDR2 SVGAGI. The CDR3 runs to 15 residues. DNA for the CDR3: TGTGCCAGCAGTTACGTTGGCTCCCAGTCAGGCGAGCAGTACTTC. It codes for CASSYVGSQSGEQYF.

CDR3 protein: CAISESTTSGGSTDTQYF. In DNA, the CDR3 is TGTGCCATCAGTGAGTCAACGACTAGCGGGGGGAGCACAGATACGCAGTATTTT. This sequence joins TRBV10-3 and TRBJ2-3, with 13 bases fitting TRBD2. The CDR3 is 18 amino acids. CDR1 ENHRY and CDR2 SYGVKD come from the germline V gene. Trimming at V came to 0 bases and at J to 0 bases, leaving 3 bases not matched to a gene.

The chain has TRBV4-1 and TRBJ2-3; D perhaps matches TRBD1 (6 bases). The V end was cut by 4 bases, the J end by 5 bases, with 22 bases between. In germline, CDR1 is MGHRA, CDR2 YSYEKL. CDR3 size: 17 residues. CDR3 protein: CASSPSGDRLLGDTQYF. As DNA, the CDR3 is TGCGCCAGCAGCCCTTCCGGAGACAGGCTGCTAGGAGATACGCAGTATTTT.

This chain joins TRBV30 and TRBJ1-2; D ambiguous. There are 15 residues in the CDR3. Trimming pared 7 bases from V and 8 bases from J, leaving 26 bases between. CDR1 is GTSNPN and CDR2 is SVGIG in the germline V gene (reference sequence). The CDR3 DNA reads TGTGCCTCGCCAGAAGGTAGCTCCCCAACTCGAGGCTACACCTTC. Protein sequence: CASPEGSSPTRGYTF.

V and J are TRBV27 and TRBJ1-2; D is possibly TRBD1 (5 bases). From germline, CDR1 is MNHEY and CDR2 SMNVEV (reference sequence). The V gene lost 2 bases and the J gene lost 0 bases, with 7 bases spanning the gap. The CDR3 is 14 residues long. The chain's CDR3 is CASSLQGTNYGYTF. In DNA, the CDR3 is TGTGCCAGCAGTTTACAGGGAACTAACTATGGCTACACCTTC.

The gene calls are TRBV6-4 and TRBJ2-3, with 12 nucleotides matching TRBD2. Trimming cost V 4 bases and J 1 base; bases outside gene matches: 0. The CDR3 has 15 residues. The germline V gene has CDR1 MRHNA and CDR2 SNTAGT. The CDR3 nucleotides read TGTGCCAGCAGTGGGACTAGCGGGGGCACAGATACGCAGTATTTT. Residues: CASSGTSGGTDTQYF.

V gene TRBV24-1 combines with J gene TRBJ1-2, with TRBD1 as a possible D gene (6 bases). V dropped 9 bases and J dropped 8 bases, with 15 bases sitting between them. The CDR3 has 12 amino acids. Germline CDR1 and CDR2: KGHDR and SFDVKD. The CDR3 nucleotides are TGTGCCACCTCCAGGGGCACGGACGGCTACACCTTC. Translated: CATSRGTDGYTF.

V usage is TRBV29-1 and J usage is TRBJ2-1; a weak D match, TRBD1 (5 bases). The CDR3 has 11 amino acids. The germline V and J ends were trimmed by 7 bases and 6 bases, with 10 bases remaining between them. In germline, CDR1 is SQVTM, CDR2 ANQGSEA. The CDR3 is CSGLRGNEQFF. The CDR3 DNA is TGCAGCGGCTTAAGGGGCAATGAGCAGTTCTTC.

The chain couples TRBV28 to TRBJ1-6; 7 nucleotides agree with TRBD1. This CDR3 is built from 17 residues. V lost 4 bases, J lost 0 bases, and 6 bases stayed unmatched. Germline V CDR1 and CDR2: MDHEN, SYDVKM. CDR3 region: CASSSYRGSSYNSPLHF. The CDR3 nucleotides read TGTGCCAGCAGTTCTTACAGGGGAAGCTCCTATAATTCACCCCTCCACTTT.

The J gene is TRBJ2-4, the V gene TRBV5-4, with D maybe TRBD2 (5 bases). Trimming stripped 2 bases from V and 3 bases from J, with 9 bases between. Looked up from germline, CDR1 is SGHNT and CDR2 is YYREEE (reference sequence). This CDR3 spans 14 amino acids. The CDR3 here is CASSLGGLKNIQYF. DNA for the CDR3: TGTGCCAGCAGCTTAGGCGGGCTCAAAAACATTCAGTACTTC.

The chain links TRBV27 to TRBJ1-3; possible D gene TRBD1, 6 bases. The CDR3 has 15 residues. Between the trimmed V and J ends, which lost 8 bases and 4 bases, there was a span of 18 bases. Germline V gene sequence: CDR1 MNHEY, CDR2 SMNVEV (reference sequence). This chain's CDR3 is CASRSLGGPGNTIYF. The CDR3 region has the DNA TGTGCCAGCCGGTCACTCGGGGGGCCAGGAAACACCATATATTTT.

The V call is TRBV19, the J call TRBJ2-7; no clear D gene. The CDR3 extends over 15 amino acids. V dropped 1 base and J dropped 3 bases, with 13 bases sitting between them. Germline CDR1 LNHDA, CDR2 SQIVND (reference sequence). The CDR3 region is CASSIAAVAHYEQYF. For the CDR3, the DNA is TGTGCCAGTAGTATAGCGGCGGTCGCCCACTACGAGCAGTACTTC.

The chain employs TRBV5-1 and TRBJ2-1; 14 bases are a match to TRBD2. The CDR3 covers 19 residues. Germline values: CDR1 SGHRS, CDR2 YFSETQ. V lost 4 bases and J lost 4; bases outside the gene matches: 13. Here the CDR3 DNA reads TGCGCCAGCAGCCCGAACCTAGGGACTAGCGGGGGCTCTTACAATGAGCAGTTCTTC. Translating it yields CASSPNLGTSGGSYNEQFF.